The 23 T cell receptor beta chains in this list originate from one sample, sequenced in a study of shared clonotypes between healthy human individuals. Profiling relied on immunoSEQ multiplex PCR, and the TCRdb table lists in-frame clones only, not all of them. In the table there are over 800,000 clones, nearly 95% of which are singletons. Naive CD8 isolation took CD45RO-negative cells positively selected for CCR7 and excluded terminally differentiated effector memory CD45RA+ cells. Sequences were obtained from naive CD8+ T cells sorted from blood. The receptors were gathered from a man aged 30-40 years in good health.

As to this clone: Other nucleotide sequences from this sample produce the same CDR3. The V call is TRBV9, the J call TRBJ2-7, with 9 bases matching TRBD1. This CDR3 comprises 13 residues. V shed 2 bases, J shed 6 bases, and the junction held 3 bases outside the gene matches. From germline, CDR1 is SGDLS and CDR2 YYNGEE. The CDR3 DNA reads TGTGCCAGCAGCGTCGGACAGGGGTCCGAGCAGTACTTC. Residues: CASSVGQGSEQYF. Based on the CDR3 plus reference TRBV9 and TRBJ2-7, the full variable domain is DSGVTQTPKHLITATGQRVTLRCSPRSGDLSVYWYQQSLDQGLQFLIQYYNGEERAKGNILERFSAQQFPDLHSELNLSSLELGDSALYFCASSVGQGSEQYFGPGTRLTVT.

J is TRBJ1-2 and V is TRBV7-6, with TRBD1 matching over 9 bases. The CDR3 runs to 16 residues. The germline V gene encodes CDR1 SGHVS and CDR2 FNYEAQ. The V and J ends lost 5 bases and 6 bases, in that order; junction bases with no gene match: 13. CDR3 loop: CASSEEPGQGENGYTF. Written as DNA, the CDR3 is TGTGCCAGCAGCGAGGAACCGGGACAGGGCGAGAATGGCTACACCTTC. Filled out from reference TRBV7-6 and TRBJ1-2, the complete variable domain reads GAGVSQSPRYKVTKRGQDVALRCDPISGHVSLYWYRQALGQGPEFLTYFNYEAQQDKSGLPNDRFSAERPEGSISTLTIQRTEQRDSAMYRCASSEEPGQGENGYTFGSGTRLTVV.

V and J are TRBV15 and TRBJ2-7; D might be TRBD2 (6 bases). This CDR3 is 14 amino acids long. The V end was cut by 0 bases, the J end by 6 bases, with 12 bases between. Germline V gene data show CDR1 as LNHNV and CDR2 as YYDKDF (reference sequence). DNA of the CDR3: TGTGCCACCAGCAGAGATCTGGGCGGGGTCGAGCAGTACTTC. This translates into CATSRDLGGVEQYF.

The chain has TRBV5-1 and TRBJ2-7, with D perhaps matching TRBD1 (7 bases). In germline, CDR1 is SGHRS, CDR2 YFSETQ. V lost 4 bases and J 5 bases, leaving 19 bases between the germline ends. CDR3 length equals 15 residues. This chain's CDR3 is CASSPGDQGGHEQYF. DNA for the CDR3: TGCGCCAGCAGCCCGGGTGATCAGGGGGGACACGAGCAGTACTTC. Complete variable domain (other parts from reference TRBV5-1 and TRBJ2-7): KAGVTQTPRYLIKTRGQQVTLSCSPISGHRSVSWYQQTPGQGLQFLFEYFSETQRNKGNFPGRFSGRQFSNSRSEMNVSTLELGDSALYLCASSPGDQGGHEQYFGPGTRLTVT.

CDR3 in DNA: TGTGCCAGCAGTTTACAAATGGGACTAAATCAAGACGAGCAGTACTTC. Amino acids: CASSLQMGLNQDEQYF. J is TRBJ2-7 and V is TRBV28; 7 nucleotides match TRBD2. The V gene end was trimmed by 2 bases and the J gene end by 5 bases; junction bases not matched to a gene: 12. The CDR3 has 16 amino acids. Germline V gene lookup returns CDR1 MDHEN and CDR2 SYDVKM.

With respect to this clone: The sample has other DNA sequences that encode this CDR3 too. V usage is TRBV6-1 and J usage is TRBJ1-2; D is unclear. The length of the CDR3 is 13 residues. Per the germline V gene, CDR1 is MNHNS and CDR2 is SASEGT. The V end was cut by 1 base, the J end by 4 bases, with 7 bases between. CDR3 in DNA: TGTGCCAGCAGTGAAGGACCGGTCTATGGCTACACCTTC. This gives the protein CASSEGPVYGYTF.

This CDR3 is CASSQGSTNQPQHF. The CDR3 DNA sequence: TGTGCCAGCAGTCAAGGGTCTACCAATCAGCCCCAGCATTTT. The rearrangement uses TRBV27 and TRBJ1-5; no reliable D call. The CDR3 loop spans 14 amino acids. V lost 5 bases, J lost 3 bases, and 11 bases lay in between. CDR1 is MNHEY, CDR2 SMNVEV, per germline (reference sequence).

The J gene is TRBJ2-7, the V gene TRBV7-6, with 7 bases aligning to TRBD1. The ends lost 1 base at V and 2 bases at J; junction bases unmatched: 5. The CDR3 sequence is 15 residues long. The germline gives CDR1 SGHVS, CDR2 FNYEAQ. The CDR3 loop reads CASSLEIQGTYEQYF. The CDR3 bases are TGTGCCAGCAGCTTAGAAATACAGGGGACCTACGAGCAGTACTTC.

The chain joins TRBV4-1 to TRBJ2-1; 9 positions agree with TRBD2. The CDR3 consists of 14 residues. The junction had 5 bases not matched to a gene; V was cut back by 8 bases and J by 3 bases. Germline V gives CDR1 MGHRA, CDR2 YSYEKL. The CDR3 DNA reads as TGCGCCAGCGCCAAGACTAGCGGCTACAATGAGCAGTTCTTC. Protein sequence: CASAKTSGYNEQFF.

Concerning this clone itself: Other DNA sequences from this sample encode an identical CDR3 as well. The genes are TRBV29-1 and TRBJ2-7; possibly TRBD1 for D (6 bases). Per germline, CDR1 SQVTM and CDR2 ANQGSEA. V lost 4 bases and J 4 bases, leaving 8 bases between the germline ends. CDR3 length: 11 residues. The DNA of the CDR3 is TGCAGCGTTGGAACAGGGTACGAGCAGTACTTC. Encoded protein: CSVGTGYEQYF.

The V call is TRBV5-5, the J call TRBJ1-1, with no clear D. The V end was cut by 0 bases, the J end by 2 bases, with 5 bases between. Germline V gives CDR1 SGHKS, CDR2 YYEKEE (reference sequence). The length of the CDR3 is 13 residues. CDR3 nucleotides: TGTGCCAGCAGCTTGGGTGTCAACACTGAAGCTTTCTTT. As protein: CASSLGVNTEAFF.

The rearrangement joins TRBV11-1 to TRBJ2-7; D ambiguous. This CDR3 contains 12 residues. CDR1 and CDR2 from the germline V gene are SGHAT and FQDESV (reference sequence). V gave up 5 bases and J gave up 5 bases, with 10 bases separating them. The CDR3 sequence: CASSQLADEQYF. DNA for the CDR3: TGTGCCAGCAGCCAATTGGCAGACGAGCAGTACTTC.

The rearrangement uses TRBV4-3 and TRBJ2-7; possibly TRBD1 or TRBD2 for D (5 bases each). The CDR3 extends over 15 amino acids. Per the germline V gene, CDR1 is LGHNA and CDR2 is YSLEER. Trimming shortened V by 1 base and J by 7 bases, and 17 bases separated the two germline ends. This chain's CDR3 is CASSQAGTNLREQYF. CDR3 DNA: TGCGCCAGCAGCCAAGCGGGGACCAACCTACGGGAGCAGTACTTC.

The V call is TRBV6-1, the J call TRBJ2-7; 8 bases match TRBD2. This CDR3 has 13 amino acids. V gave up 5 bases and J gave up 5 bases; unmatched junction bases: 5. Germline lookup yields CDR1 MNHNS and CDR2 SASEGT. The CDR3 DNA reads as TGTGCCAGCAGTAGCGGGAGAGCCAACGAGCAGTACTTC. The encoded protein is CASSSGRANEQYF.

The V gene is TRBV28, the J gene TRBJ1-2; D gene unclear. This CDR3 is 13 amino acids long. V was clipped by 3 bases and J by 6 bases, with 11 bases between them. Looked up from germline, CDR1 is MDHEN and CDR2 is SYDVKM. For the CDR3, the DNA is TGTGCCAGCAGTTTCGGCATCTCTCATGGCTACACCTTC. It translates to CASSFGISHGYTF.

V is TRBV5-4 and J is TRBJ2-7; D call uncertain. CDR3 size: 14 residues. CDR1 is SGHNT, CDR2 YYREEE, per germline (reference sequence). Trimming removed 4 bases from V and 0 bases from J, with 11 bases in between. The CDR3, as DNA: TGTGCCAGCAGCCTGGTGGCTGACTCCTACGAGCAGTACTTC. The encoded protein is CASSLVADSYEQYF.

Regarding this clone: This specimen includes other DNA sequences encoding the same CDR3. V is TRBV19 and J is TRBJ1-5; tentatively, D is TRBD1 (5 bases). The germline V gene has CDR1 LNHDA and CDR2 SQIVND (reference sequence). V shed 5 bases and J shed 0 bases, with 11 bases lying between them. The CDR3 runs to 15 residues. As DNA, the CDR3 is TGTGCCAGTAGTGGGACGGCTTATAGCAATCAGCCCCAGCATTTT. Protein product: CASSGTAYSNQPQHF.

V usage is TRBV16 and J usage is TRBJ2-7; 8 bases are a match to TRBD1. Trimming cost V 4 bases and J 0 bases; bases outside gene matches: 8. Per germline, CDR1 KGHSY and CDR2 FQNENV. This CDR3 has 16 residues. The CDR3 region is CASSRVGQGDSYEQYF. CDR3 nucleotides: TGTGCCAGCAGCCGAGTCGGACAGGGAGACTCCTACGAGCAGTACTTC.

The chain joins TRBV27 to TRBJ2-7; no clear D. Trimming shortened V by 2 bases and J by 0 bases, and 5 bases separated the two germline ends. From germline, CDR1 is MNHEY and CDR2 SMNVEV (reference sequence). This CDR3 contains 13 residues. CDR3 region: CASSLNPSYEQYF. In DNA form, the CDR3 reads TGTGCCAGCAGTTTAAACCCCTCCTACGAGCAGTACTTC.

The chain carries TRBV30 and TRBJ1-2; possible D gene TRBD1, 6 bases. The germline gives CDR1 GTSNPN, CDR2 SVGIG (reference sequence). V shed 3 bases and J shed 4 bases, with 18 bases lying between them. The CDR3 loop spans 15 amino acids. The CDR3 loop is CAWSPPGGEIYGYTF. CDR3 nucleotides: TGTGCCTGGAGCCCCCCCGGGGGCGAAATCTATGGCTACACCTTC.

In this sample, this clone turned up once. The rearrangement joins TRBV27 to TRBJ2-2; D might be TRBD2 (5 bases). This CDR3 is 14 amino acids long. Trimming shortened V by 5 bases and J by 4 bases, and 11 bases separated the two germline ends. Germline V gene data show CDR1 as MNHEY and CDR2 as SMNVEV (reference sequence). The CDR3 loop reads CASSLTSFTGELFF. The CDR3 DNA sequence: TGTGCCAGCAGTCTAACTAGTTTCACCGGGGAGCTGTTTTTT.

This rearrangement joins TRBV6-5 to TRBJ2-1; the D gene is possibly TRBD2 (5 bases). Trimming shortened V by 6 bases and J by 2 bases, and 8 bases separated the two germline ends. Germline values: CDR1 MNHEY, CDR2 SVGAGI. The CDR3 spans 13 residues. CDR3 nucleotide sequence: TGTGCCAGCAGCGGGAAGGCCTACAATGAGCAGTTCTTC. It is translated as CASSGKAYNEQFF.

DNA of the CDR3: TGTGCCAGCAGCACCCCGGGGACAGGTGGAGGGACCCAGTACTTC. It specifies CASSTPGTGGGTQYF. This chain joins TRBV9 and TRBJ2-5, with TRBD1 matching 8 bases. The CDR3 loop spans 15 amino acids. CDR1 is SGDLS and CDR2 is YYNGEE in the germline V gene. The V segment lost 4 bases and the J segment 7 bases; nucleotides outside the gene matches: 12.